Listed here are 28 T cell receptor beta chains from one sample, sequenced in a study of beta chain features in type 1 diabetes. Reverse transcription of all isolated RNA meant that expressed TCRB transcripts were sequenced. This table comes from immunoSEQ multiplex PCR, and its TCRdb copy is limited to in-frame clones, with some not included. The sample consists of fewer than 550,000 clones, more than 9.5% of them appearing once. The material sequenced was naive CD4+ T cells from blood. These receptor sequences come from a woman aged 18-29 years in good health.

The rearrangement joins TRBV4-1 to TRBJ2-2, with 7 positions matching TRBD2. CDR1 MGHRA and CDR2 YSYEKL come from the germline V gene. J was trimmed by 2 bases and V by 4 bases; bases with no gene match: 4. The length of the CDR3 is 15 residues. DNA for the CDR3: TGCGCCAGCAGCCGTGGACTAGATAACACCGGGGAGCTGTTTTTT. This encodes CASSRGLDNTGELFF.

In its sample, this clone was seen a few times. CDR3 protein: CASSTRTAGAKNIQYF. CDR3 sequence (DNA): TGCGCCAGCAGCACTCGGACAGCTGGAGCCAAAAACATTCAGTACTTC. The chain is built from TRBV4-1 and TRBJ2-4, with D tentatively TRBD1 (6 bases). The germline gives CDR1 MGHRA, CDR2 YSYEKL. Trimming shortened V by 5 bases and J by 0 bases, and 14 bases separated the two germline ends. The CDR3 contains 16 residues.

This clone was seen more than once but under ten times. This chain's CDR3 is CASSSIGKNNEQFF. The CDR3 DNA sequence: TGTGCCAGCAGCTCCATTGGCAAGAACAATGAGCAGTTCTTC. The chain employs TRBV5-4 and TRBJ2-1; D gene uncertain. From germline, CDR1 is SGHNT and CDR2 YYREEE (reference sequence). There are 14 residues in the CDR3. V shed 3 bases and J shed 5 bases, with 12 bases lying between them.

This clone was seen more than once but under ten times. V gene TRBV21-1 combines with J gene TRBJ2-7; the D call in the table, TRBD1, was not verified against the DNA. TRBV21-1 is described as a pseudogene. The CDR3 extends over 18 amino acids. CDR3 DNA: TGTGCCAGCAGCGCCGGGACAGGGCCTAACCCGAGCTCCTACGAGCAGTACTTC. As protein: CASSAGTGPNPSSYEQYF.

This clone was observed at least ten times. The chain links TRBV30 to TRBJ2-7; 9 bases agree with TRBD2. Germline V gives CDR1 GTSNPN, CDR2 SVGIG (reference sequence). The CDR3 totals 15 residues. The J segment lost 2 bases and the V segment lost 3 bases, leaving 8 bases of the junction unmatched. The CDR3 region has the DNA TGTGCCTGGAGGCGCATCGGCGGGAGGGCCTACGAGCAGTACTTC. Amino acids: CAWRRIGGRAYEQYF.

This clone turned up a few times. This chain uses TRBV28 with TRBJ2-3; either TRBD1 or TRBD2 may supply D (5 bases each). The CDR3 loop spans 15 amino acids. Trimming removed 7 bases from V and 4 bases from J, with 18 bases in between. Germline V lookup: CDR1 MDHEN, CDR2 SYDVKM. CDR3 residues: CASTRGTSPADTQYF. DNA of the CDR3: TGTGCCAGCACCCGGGGCACTAGTCCGGCAGATACGCAGTATTTT. Supplemented by reference TRBV28 and TRBJ2-3, the full variable domain reads DVKVTQSSRYLVKRTGEKVFLECVQDMDHENMFWYRQDPGLGLRLIYFSYDVKMKEKGDIPEGYSVSREKKERFSLILESASTNQTSMYLCASTRGTSPADTQYFGPGTRLTVL.

CDR3 region: CASSKGTALDEQYF. DNA of the CDR3: TGTGCCAGTAGTAAAGGGACGGCTCTAGACGAGCAGTACTTC. The chain joins TRBV19 to TRBJ2-7, with D perhaps TRBD1 or TRBD2 (5 bases each). This CDR3 region has 14 residues. Germline CDR1 reads LNHDA; CDR2 reads SQIVND (reference sequence). V was trimmed by 4 bases and J by 5 bases, leaving 15 bases between them. Supplemented by reference TRBV19 and TRBJ2-7, the full variable domain reads DGGITQSPKYLFRKEGQNVTLSCEQNLNHDAMYWYRQDPGQGLRLIYYSQIVNDFQKGDIAEGYSVSREKKESFPLTVTSAQKNPTAFYLCASSKGTALDEQYFGPGTRLTVT.

This clone came up a few times. The chain recombines TRBV2 with TRBJ2-7, with no clear D. The germline V and J ends were trimmed by 8 bases and 1 base, with 15 bases remaining between them. The CDR3 runs to 14 residues. Germline CDR1 is SNHLY and CDR2 is FYNNEI. CDR3 amino acids: CASHLRWQSYEQYF. The CDR3 nucleotides read TGTGCCAGCCACCTCCGGTGGCAGTCCTACGAGCAGTACTTC.

This clone showed up just a few times. The CDR3: CASSRSGLWPSTDTQYF. The CDR3 nucleotides read TGCGCCAGCAGCCGATCGGGGCTGTGGCCTAGCACAGATACGCAGTATTTT. The chain uses TRBV4-1 and TRBJ2-3; D may be TRBD1 or TRBD2 (5 bases each). This CDR3 contains 17 residues. V was shortened by 4 bases and J by 0 bases, with 17 bases between the two germline ends. In germline, CDR1 is MGHRA, CDR2 YSYEKL.

There are a few counts of this clone. CDR3 bases: TGTGCCAGCAGTTACTCCACCGGGGAGCTGTTTTTT. This translates into CASSYSTGELFF. The rearrangement joins TRBV6-5 to TRBJ2-2; no clear D gene. Germline CDR1 reads MNHEY; CDR2 reads SVGAGI. V lost 0 bases, J lost 4 bases, and 0 bases lay in between. The length of the CDR3 is 12 residues.

The genes are TRBV29-1 and TRBJ1-4; 7 positions agree with TRBD1. Losses at the gene ends were 7 bases for V and 2 bases for J; bases not matched to a gene: 10. Germline CDR1 reads SQVTM; CDR2 reads ANQGSEA. The CDR3 length is 15 residues. CDR3 amino acids: CSARERGGTNEKLFF. The CDR3 DNA reads TGCAGCGCCCGAGAGCGAGGGGGCACTAATGAAAAACTGTTTTTT.

The V and J genes are TRBV29-1 and TRBJ1-1, with 7 positions matching TRBD1. CDR1 SQVTM and CDR2 ANQGSEA come from the germline V gene. The CDR3 runs 13 residues. The trim removed 6 bases at V and 4 bases at J, leaving 8 bases unmatched. The chain's CDR3 is CSVTGDRGTEAFF. CDR3 nucleotide sequence: TGCAGCGTCACAGGGGACCGGGGCACTGAAGCTTTCTTT. Variable domain in full (rest from reference TRBV29-1 and TRBJ1-1): SAVISQKPSRDICQRGTSLTIQCQVDSQVTMMFWYRQQPGQSLTLIATANQGSEATYESGFVIDKFPISRPNLTFSTLTVSNMSPEDSSIYLCSVTGDRGTEAFFGQGTRLTVV.

The gene calls are TRBV7-2 and TRBJ2-3; unclear D gene. Germline V gives CDR1 SGHTA, CDR2 FQGNSA. The CDR3 totals 16 residues. Trimming stripped 4 bases from V and 1 base from J, with 15 bases between. For the CDR3, the DNA is TGTGCCAGCAGCTCCCCCTCTTCCTACGGCACAGATACGCAGTATTTT. This encodes CASSSPSSYGTDTQYF.

In its sample, this clone was seen a few times. The rearrangement joins TRBV7-2 to TRBJ2-7; D remains unclear. The V gene lost 5 bases and the J gene lost 4 bases, with 9 bases spanning the gap. Germline CDR1 is SGHTA and CDR2 is FQGNSA. The CDR3 contains 12 residues. CDR3 nucleotides: TGTGCCAGCAGCATCGGGCAGTACGAGCAGTACTTC. Its translation: CASSIGQYEQYF.

In this sample, this clone turned up once. The V and J genes are TRBV25-1 and TRBJ1-5, with 10 bases identical to TRBD1. V dropped 5 bases and J dropped 5; count of bases not matched to a gene: 6. CDR3 length: 15 amino acids. CDR1 is MGHDK, CDR2 SYGVNS, per germline. CDR3 sequence reads: CASSPRDRGDQPQHF. CDR3 DNA sequence: TGTGCCAGCAGTCCCCGGGACAGGGGCGATCAGCCCCAGCATTTT.

The rearrangement links TRBV20-1 to TRBJ2-5; D unresolved. This CDR3 is built from 11 residues. Trimming pared 5 bases from V and 4 bases from J, leaving 8 bases between. From germline, CDR1 is DFQATT and CDR2 SNEGSKA (reference sequence). CDR3 sequence reads: CSAPLLETQYF. CDR3 coding DNA: TGCAGTGCTCCCCTTTTAGAGACCCAGTACTTC.

The rearrangement uses TRBV29-1 and TRBJ2-1, with a tentative D call TRBD2 (6 bases). CDR1 SQVTM and CDR2 ANQGSEA come from the germline V gene. The CDR3 is 17 amino acids. Trimming removed 0 bases at V and 1 base at J, with 16 bases between. The CDR3 nucleotides read TGCAGCGTTGAAGAGGACTATCCGGTGGTGTCCTACAATGAGCAGTTCTTC. Encoded protein: CSVEEDYPVVSYNEQFF.

This clone was seen only a few times. The chain carries TRBV6-1 and TRBJ2-7; 8 bases agree with TRBD1. V shed 7 bases and J 5 bases; nucleotides not matched to a gene: 7. Germline V gives CDR1 MNHNS, CDR2 SASEGT. The CDR3 is 13 amino acids. Here the CDR3 DNA reads TGTGCCAGCACTCGGACAGGGTACGACGAGCAGTACTTC. Encoded protein: CASTRTGYDEQYF.

For this clone: Distinct nucleotide sequences in the sample also encode this CDR3. The V call is TRBV7-9, the J call TRBJ1-4, with 9 bases fitting TRBD1. Germline loops: CDR1 SEHNR, CDR2 FQNEAQ (reference sequence). V trimming: 5 bases; J trimming: 7 bases; junction bases outside the gene matches: 5. The CDR3 totals 14 residues. The CDR3 DNA reads TGTGCCAGCAGCCCCGACAGGGGGGGTGAAAAACTGTTTTTT. Translation: CASSPDRGGEKLFF. The complete variable domain, with remaining parts taken from reference TRBV7-9 and TRBJ1-4, reads DTGVSQNPRHKITKRGQNVTFRCDPISEHNRLYWYRQTLGQGPEFLTYFQNEAQLEKSRLLSDRFSAERPKGSFSTLEIQRTEQGDSAMYLCASSPDRGGEKLFFGSGTQLSVL.

The V gene is TRBV2, the J gene TRBJ1-4; TRBD1 is a possible D gene (6 bases). Germline CDR1 SNHLY, CDR2 FYNNEI. V was pared by 5 bases and J by 1 base, with 8 bases between. The length of the CDR3 is 14 residues. CDR3 in DNA: TGTGCCAGCAGTAACAGGGTAACTAATGAAAAACTGTTTTTT. Residues: CASSNRVTNEKLFF.

The rearrangement uses TRBV7-9 and TRBJ1-1; D is unresolved. This CDR3 is 14 amino acids long. Looked up from germline, CDR1 is SEHNR and CDR2 is FQNEAQ (reference sequence). V was clipped by 2 bases and J by 6 bases, with 13 bases between them. The CDR3 bases are TGTGCCAGCAGCTTACCTCGTGGGGTTTCTGAAGCTTTCTTT. It specifies CASSLPRGVSEAFF.

The chain recombines TRBV7-2 with TRBJ1-1; possibly TRBD1 for D (5 bases). Germline-derived CDR1 and CDR2 are SGHTA and FQGNSA. This CDR3 comprises 17 residues. V was shortened by 2 bases and J by 0 bases, with 16 bases between the two germline ends. CDR3 loop: CASSLKPGRSMNTEAFF. CDR3 coding DNA: TGTGCCAGCAGCTTAAAACCGGGACGGTCTATGAACACTGAAGCTTTCTTT. The variable domain in full, with the rest retrieved from reference TRBV7-2 and TRBJ1-1, is GAGVSQSPSNKVTEKGKDVELRCDPISGHTALYWYRQSLGQGLEFLIYFQGNSAPDKSGLPSDRFSAERTGGSVSTLTIQRTQQEDSAVYLCASSLKPGRSMNTEAFFGQGTRLTVV.

This clone was seen a handful of times. The rearrangement joins TRBV18 to TRBJ2-1; D possibly corresponds to TRBD2 (5 bases). Per germline, CDR1 KGHSH and CDR2 LQKENI. The germline V and J ends were trimmed by 0 bases and 10 bases, with 10 bases remaining between them. This CDR3 contains 13 residues. This CDR3 reads CASSPPAGYEQFF. For the CDR3, the DNA is TGTGCCAGCTCACCACCGGCGGGTTACGAGCAGTTCTTC.

The chain carries TRBV5-1 and TRBJ1-4, with 7 positions matching TRBD1. The CDR3 runs 14 residues. CDR1 is SGHRS and CDR2 is YFSETQ in the germline V gene. V shed 2 bases and J 8 bases; nucleotides not matched to a gene: 6. The DNA for the CDR3 is TGCGCCAGCAGCTTACCGGAGACAGGGGAAAAACTGTTTTTT. As protein: CASSLPETGEKLFF.

The V call is TRBV14, the J call TRBJ1-3, with D perhaps matching TRBD1 (5 bases). V shed 3 bases and J shed 0 bases, with 9 bases lying between them. This CDR3 contains 15 residues. Per the germline V gene, CDR1 is SGHDN and CDR2 is FVKESK. The CDR3 region has the DNA TGTGCCAGCAGCCATCGACAGAGCTCTGGAAACACCATATATTTT. Its translation is CASSHRQSSGNTIYF.

This clone was observed a few times. The same CDR3 arises from other DNA sequences in this sample as well. Written as DNA, the CDR3 is TGCAGCGTAAGGATGAACACTGAAGCTTTCTTT. Residues: CSVRMNTEAFF. The V and J genes are TRBV29-1 and TRBJ1-1, with no clear D. CDR1 is SQVTM, CDR2 ANQGSEA, per germline. V was clipped by 6 bases and J by 0 bases, with 5 bases between them. The CDR3 totals 11 residues.

The V and J genes are TRBV7-6 and TRBJ2-7, with 9 bases matching TRBD2. Germline loops: CDR1 SGHVS, CDR2 FNYEAQ. The V segment lost 7 bases and the J segment 4 bases; nucleotides outside the gene matches: 14. There are 16 residues in the CDR3. The chain's CDR3 is CASTPRAGGITYEQYF. The CDR3 bases are TGTGCCAGCACCCCGCGGGCGGGAGGGATTACTTACGAGCAGTACTTC.

The chain employs TRBV5-4 and TRBJ2-6; D gene unclear. The V gene lost 3 bases and the J gene lost 4 bases, with 5 bases spanning the gap. The CDR3 extends over 13 amino acids. Germline-derived CDR1 and CDR2 are SGHNT and YYREEE (reference sequence). CDR3 coding DNA: TGTGCCAGCAGCTCCCCCGGGGCCAACGTCCTGACTTTC. It yields the protein CASSSPGANVLTF.